Below are 21 T cell receptor beta chains sequenced from a single sample in a study of OX40 agonist ivuxolimab in advanced cancers. Clones were read by immunoSEQ multiplex PCR, and TCRdb kept only the in-frame ones, dropping some. The repertoire holds some 19,000 clones, with 55% to 75% as singletons. Sequenced material: CD4+ or CD8+ T cells sorted from blood, taken in a trial of the OX40 agonist ivuxolimab. The receptors shown here come from an adult with an advanced solid tumor such as melanoma, head and neck, liver or kidney cancer.

The chain recombines TRBV29-1 with TRBJ2-7, with unresolved D. The CDR3 contains 15 residues. V lost 1 base, J lost 0 bases, and 13 bases lay in between. Germline CDR1 and CDR2: SQVTM and ANQGSEA. The CDR3 bases are TGCAGCGTTGAAGGGGGATCCCGGAGCTCCTACGAGCAGTACTTC. This codes for CSVEGGSRSSYEQYF.

This clone has just a few counts. The V call is TRBV11-2, the J call TRBJ2-2, with D unresolved. Germline V gene lookup returns CDR1 SGHAT and CDR2 FQNNGV. This CDR3 comprises 13 residues. Trimming removed 0 bases at V and 6 bases at J, with 5 bases between. DNA of the CDR3: TGTGCCAGCAGCTTAGATAGAGCCGGGGAGCTGTTTTTT. Translation gives CASSLDRAGELFF.

This clone occurred a few times. V usage is TRBV11-2 and J usage is TRBJ1-1; 7 nucleotides match TRBD1. The CDR3 is 19 amino acids. CDR1 and CDR2 (germline): SGHAT, FQNNGV. Trimming removed 0 bases from V and 0 bases from J; junction bases left unmatched: 13. The CDR3 DNA reads TGTGCCAGCAGCTTAGAGGCGGGACAGAGCCTGGAAATGAACACTGAAGCTTTCTTT. Its translation: CASSLEAGQSLEMNTEAFF.

This clone turned up a few times. The chain recombines TRBV4-1 with TRBJ2-2, with D perhaps matching TRBD2 (5 bases). Germline lookup yields CDR1 MGHRA and CDR2 YSYEKL. V was pared by 0 bases and J by 2 bases, with 10 bases between. The CDR3 sequence is 16 residues long. The CDR3 is CASSQDARLNTGELFF. CDR3 bases: TGCGCCAGCAGCCAAGACGCCCGACTAAACACCGGGGAGCTGTTTTTT.

This chain uses TRBV6-5 with TRBJ1-2, with D possibly being TRBD1 (5 bases). The CDR3 covers 13 residues. Per the germline V gene, CDR1 is MNHEY and CDR2 is SVGAGI. Trimming pared 6 bases from V and 6 bases from J, leaving 14 bases between. The CDR3 DNA is TGTGCCAGCAGAATACCAGGGTTCAATGGCTACACCTTC. Its protein product is CASRIPGFNGYTF.

This clone has just one count. The chain has TRBV5-6 and TRBJ2-4, with a possible D match to TRBD1 (5 bases). Germline CDR1 SGHDT, CDR2 YYEEEE. The CDR3 length is 15 residues. The ends were cut back, 0 bases at V and 0 bases at J, with 7 bases in the middle. CDR3 protein: CASSLGTIAKNIQYF. The CDR3 DNA sequence: TGTGCCAGCAGCTTGGGGACAATAGCCAAAAACATTCAGTACTTC.

The chain links TRBV4-3 to TRBJ1-5, with TRBD1 as a possible D gene (6 bases). CDR3 length: 15 amino acids. Trimming pared 0 bases from V and 7 bases from J, leaving 13 bases between. Germline assignment: CDR1 LGHNA and CDR2 YSLEER. Here the CDR3 reads CASSQDRGGRQPQHF. Here the CDR3 DNA reads TGCGCCAGCAGCCAAGATAGGGGGGGAAGGCAGCCCCAGCATTTT.

This sequence joins TRBV25-1 and TRBJ1-1; 8 bases align to TRBD1. V was pared by 2 bases and J by 1 base, with 3 bases of the junction left unmatched. Looked up from germline, CDR1 is MGHDK and CDR2 is SYGVNS. The CDR3 is made up of 15 amino acids. CDR3 protein: CASSEGQGGNTEAFF. In DNA, the CDR3 is TGTGCCAGCAGTGAAGGACAGGGTGGGAACACTGAAGCTTTCTTT.

The chain links TRBV6-1 to TRBJ1-6; 7 bases are a match to TRBD1. Germline CDR1 reads MNHNS; CDR2 reads SASEGT. This CDR3 region has 17 residues. The ends lost 3 bases at V and 0 bases at J; junction bases unmatched: 5. CDR3 sequence reads: CASSDRGQSSYNSPLHF. DNA of the CDR3: TGTGCCAGCAGTGACAGGGGACAGAGCTCCTATAATTCACCCCTCCACTTT.

The V and J genes are TRBV27 and TRBJ1-6; D is ambiguous. With 1 base removed from V and 8 bases from J, the gap between germline ends came to 6 bases. Germline CDR1 and CDR2: MNHEY and SMNVEV (reference sequence). The CDR3 totals 13 residues. CDR3 in DNA: TGTGCCAGCAGTTTATTTAGCTATTCACCCCTCCACTTT. This sequence encodes CASSLFSYSPLHF.

The V call is TRBV29-1, the J call TRBJ1-2; 9 bases agree with TRBD1. Trimming cost V 6 bases and J 6 bases; bases outside gene matches: 5. Germline CDR1 is SQVTM and CDR2 is ANQGSEA. This CDR3 has 12 amino acids. CDR3 loop: CSVRTGGDGYTF. The CDR3, as DNA: TGCAGCGTACGCACAGGGGGCGATGGCTACACCTTC.

This chain joins TRBV7-9 and TRBJ2-5; 7 positions match TRBD2. Unmatched junction bases numbered 11, after V lost 2 bases and J lost 5 bases. The CDR3 is 16 amino acids. From germline, CDR1 is SEHNR and CDR2 FQNEAQ (reference sequence). The CDR3 loop reads CASSLTSLLARETQYF. The CDR3 DNA is TGTGCCAGCAGCTTAACGTCCTTACTAGCGAGGGAGACCCAGTACTTC.

This clone was counted only a few times. The chain recombines TRBV7-6 with TRBJ1-2, with D uncertain. The germline V and J ends were trimmed by 1 base and 3 bases, with 12 bases remaining between them. The CDR3 runs 15 residues. The germline gives CDR1 SGHVS, CDR2 FNYEAQ. The CDR3 nucleotides are TGTGCCAGCAGCTTAGAAGTCCGGGCCGACTATGGCTACACCTTC. It specifies CASSLEVRADYGYTF.

The chain couples TRBV7-4 to TRBJ1-5, with 7 bases fitting TRBD1. The CDR3 is 21 residues long. The ends lost 1 base at V and 3 bases at J; junction bases unmatched: 21. The germline CDR1 and CDR2 sequences are SGHVT and SQSDAQ. CDR3: CASSLETVKDRMKTANQPQHF. The CDR3 DNA reads TGTGCCAGCAGCTTAGAAACCGTAAAGGACAGGATGAAGACGGCCAATCAGCCCCAGCATTTT.

J is TRBJ1-4 and V is TRBV7-8; 9 bases are shared with TRBD1. Germline trimming cut 4 bases from V and 8 bases from J; bases unmatched to any gene: 8. The CDR3 length is 15 residues. Per germline, CDR1 SGHVS and CDR2 FQNEAQ. The CDR3 reads CASSYGQGLREKLFF. The CDR3 DNA follows: TGTGCCAGCAGCTACGGACAGGGGCTCAGGGAAAAACTGTTTTTT.

This clone turned up a few times. This rearrangement joins TRBV7-9 to TRBJ1-2, with 7 bases fitting TRBD1. This CDR3 has 13 amino acids. The J segment lost 6 bases and the V segment lost 7 bases, leaving 8 bases of the junction unmatched. CDR1 is SEHNR, CDR2 FQNEAQ, per germline (reference sequence). The CDR3 is CASTPGQIDGYTF. In DNA, the CDR3 is TGTGCCAGCACCCCGGGACAGATCGATGGCTACACCTTC.

In regard to this clone: A much larger clone differs by one base, so this may be a read error. The gene calls are TRBV7-8 and TRBJ2-3, with 7 bases aligning to TRBD2. CDR1 SGHVS and CDR2 FQNEAQ come from the germline V gene. The CDR3 contains 16 residues. As DNA, the CDR3 is TGTGCCGGCAGCTTAGGTACTAGCGCGAGTACAGATACGCAGTATTTT. Translated, it gives CAGSLGTSASTDTQYF.

The gene calls are TRBV11-1 and TRBJ2-7; D is unresolved. The CDR3 consists of 14 residues. In germline, CDR1 is SGHAT, CDR2 FQDESV (reference sequence). Trimming removed 8 bases from V and 0 bases from J, with 14 bases in between. The CDR3 nucleotides are TGTGCCAGCGGGATGGGGTCCCTCTCCTACGAGCAGTACTTC. Translation: CASGMGSLSYEQYF.

The rearrangement links TRBV7-9 to TRBJ2-7; D unresolved. From germline, CDR1 is SEHNR and CDR2 FQNEAQ (reference sequence). CDR3 length: 13 amino acids. The ends were cut back, 5 bases at V and 1 base at J, with 9 bases in the middle. CDR3 in amino acids: CASSRVFSYEQYF. The CDR3 region has the DNA TGTGCCAGCAGCCGGGTGTTTTCCTACGAGCAGTACTTC.

The CDR3 sequence: CASSLKSGYEQYF. Here the CDR3 DNA reads TGTGCCAGCAGCTTGAAGAGTGGGTACGAGCAGTACTTC. The V call is TRBV5-4, the J call TRBJ2-7, with D uncertain. V dropped 1 base and J dropped 4 bases, with 9 bases sitting between them. CDR1 SGHNT and CDR2 YYREEE come from the germline V gene (reference sequence). This CDR3 comprises 13 residues.

The chain couples TRBV29-1 to TRBJ1-1; D remains unclear. With 7 bases removed from V and 7 bases from J, the gap between germline ends came to 10 bases. The length of the CDR3 is 10 residues. Germline lookup yields CDR1 SQVTM and CDR2 ANQGSEA. The DNA for the CDR3 is TGCAGCGCCACTACCCATGAAGCTTTCTTT. Translation gives CSATTHEAFF.